Presented here are 17 T cell receptor beta chains from one specimen sequenced in a study of T cell responses to AZD1222 COVID-19 vaccine. Sequencing used immunoSEQ multiplex PCR; TCRdb keeps in-frame clones, though not all of them. The top ten clones hold about 2.9% of a sample with about 99,000 clones, about 85% of them seen once. The material sequenced was peripheral blood, taken on day 0 of AZD1222 vaccination. These receptors all come from an adult in good health.

As DNA, the CDR3 is TGTGCCAGCAGTGGAAACACTGAAGCTTTCTTT. As protein: CASSGNTEAFF. V gene TRBV12-3 or TRBV12-4 combines with J gene TRBJ1-1; D not resolved. This CDR3 region has 11 residues. V lost 5 bases and J 2 bases, leaving 3 bases between the germline ends.

J is TRBJ2-3 and V is TRBV19, with 10 bases that match TRBD2. The CDR3 has 17 residues. Per the germline V gene, CDR1 is LNHDA and CDR2 is SQIVND (reference sequence). V lost 6 bases to trimming and J lost 2 bases; unmatched junction nucleotides: 11. The CDR3 sequence: CASSPWSGRGDTDTQYF. DNA of the CDR3: TGTGCCAGTAGCCCATGGAGCGGGAGGGGTGACACAGATACGCAGTATTTT.

This clone is categorized as medium-sized. This chain connects TRBV5-6 to TRBJ1-2; 8 bases are shared with TRBD1. This CDR3 is built from 14 residues. Looked up from germline, CDR1 is SGHDT and CDR2 is YYEEEE. The trim removed 2 bases at V and 8 bases at J, leaving 8 bases unmatched. The CDR3 protein is CASSFSGGAGGYTF. Written as DNA, the CDR3 is TGTGCCAGCAGCTTCTCAGGGGGCGCGGGAGGCTACACCTTC.

The rearrangement joins TRBV27 to TRBJ1-2, with 9 bases matching TRBD1. V lost 6 bases and J lost 4; bases outside the gene matches: 9. CDR3 length: 15 residues. Looked up from germline, CDR1 is MNHEY and CDR2 is SMNVEV (reference sequence). In DNA form, the CDR3 reads TGTGCCAGCAGAGGGGGACAGGGACGTATCTATGGCTACACCTTC. Its translation: CASRGGQGRIYGYTF.

The CDR3 spells CASSQVQGQGTGYTF. The CDR3, as DNA: TGCGCCAGCAGCCAAGTTCAGGGACAGGGTACTGGCTACACCTTC. The genes are TRBV4-1 and TRBJ1-2, with 9 bases matching TRBD1. Germline-derived CDR1 and CDR2 are MGHRA and YSYEKL. This CDR3 region has 15 residues. J was trimmed by 7 bases and V by 1 base; bases with no gene match: 7.

V gene TRBV7-3 combines with J gene TRBJ2-1; D is perhaps TRBD2 (6 bases). Trimming stripped 4 bases from V and 8 bases from J, with 18 bases between. The CDR3 covers 15 residues. Germline V gene sequence: CDR1 SGHTA, CDR2 FQGTGA. The CDR3 loop is CASSSDRRVGDEQFF. CDR3 sequence (DNA): TGTGCCAGCAGCTCAGATCGGAGGGTAGGCGATGAGCAGTTCTTC.

The J gene is TRBJ1-5, the V gene TRBV7-2; D gene uncertain. Germline CDR1 SGHTA, CDR2 FQGNSA. The CDR3 spans 14 residues. Trimming cost V 9 bases and J 1 base, with 13 bases left between them. The CDR3 region is CASKLESSNQPQHF. In DNA, the CDR3 is TGTGCCAGTAAATTGGAAAGCAGCAATCAGCCCCAGCATTTT.

The gene calls are TRBV11-2 and TRBJ2-1; 7 bases match TRBD1. Germline CDR1 reads SGHAT; CDR2 reads FQNNGV. With V trimmed by 4 bases and J by 0 bases, 6 bases remained unmatched. The CDR3 extends over 16 amino acids. The CDR3 here is CASSSPTGSSYNEQFF. As DNA, the CDR3 is TGTGCCAGCAGCTCCCCGACAGGGAGCTCCTACAATGAGCAGTTCTTC.

The chain recombines TRBV6-5 with TRBJ2-7; the D gene could be TRBD1 or TRBD2 (5 bases each). Trimming took off 2 bases at V and 6 bases at J, with 5 bases between the two ends. Per germline, CDR1 MNHEY and CDR2 SVGAGI. The CDR3 consists of 11 residues. CDR3: CASSYGGEQYF. CDR3 in DNA: TGTGCCAGCAGTTACGGGGGCGAGCAGTACTTC.

The chain is built from TRBV4-2 and TRBJ2-6, with D possibly being TRBD2 (5 bases). Trimming took off 0 bases at V and 0 bases at J, with 9 bases between the two ends. The CDR3 has 17 residues. Germline assignment: CDR1 LGHNA and CDR2 YNFKEQ. The CDR3 DNA follows: TGTGCCAGCAGCCAAGAAATGCGGGCCTCTGGGGCCAACGTCCTGACTTTC. This sequence encodes CASSQEMRASGANVLTF.

The chain uses TRBV7-6 and TRBJ2-2; 9 bases are shared with TRBD2. CDR1 SGHVS and CDR2 FNYEAQ come from the germline V gene. The CDR3 extends over 17 amino acids. Trimming at V came to 3 bases and at J to 5 bases, leaving 10 bases not matched to a gene. The CDR3 reads CASSFPRSGRPTGELFF. CDR3 bases: TGTGCCAGCAGCTTCCCCCGCAGCGGGAGGCCTACCGGGGAGCTGTTTTTT.

The chain recombines TRBV12-3 or TRBV12-4 with TRBJ2-3; D unclear. V dropped 7 bases and J dropped 6 bases, with 8 bases sitting between them. CDR3 length: 11 residues. The CDR3 sequence is CASTYGDTQYF. The DNA of the CDR3 is TGTGCCAGCACCTACGGGGATACGCAGTATTTT.

J is TRBJ2-1 and V is TRBV5-6, with D maybe TRBD1 (5 bases). V was shortened by 4 bases and J by 7 bases, with 9 bases between the two germline ends. The CDR3 has 12 amino acids. Germline V gene data show CDR1 as SGHDT and CDR2 as YYEEEE. CDR3 DNA sequence: TGTGCCAGCAGCGACGACAGTAATGAGCAGTTCTTC. Translated: CASSDDSNEQFF.

The J gene is TRBJ2-1, the V gene TRBV9, with TRBD2 matching over 9 bases. V lost 2 bases to trimming and J lost 10 bases; unmatched junction nucleotides: 7. The CDR3 is 14 residues long. Looked up from germline, CDR1 is SGDLS and CDR2 is YYNGEE. CDR3 residues: CASSVGLAPREQFF. The CDR3 DNA is TGTGCCAGCAGCGTGGGACTAGCCCCCAGGGAGCAGTTCTTC. Combining the CDR3 with reference TRBV9 and TRBJ2-1 gives the whole variable domain DSGVTQTPKHLITATGQRVTLRCSPRSGDLSVYWYQQSLDQGLQFLIQYYNGEERAKGNILERFSAQQFPDLHSELNLSSLELGDSALYFCASSVGLAPREQFFGPGTRLTVL.

The V and J genes are TRBV4-3 and TRBJ2-7, with 7 positions matching TRBD1. The germline CDR1 and CDR2 sequences are LGHNA and YSLEER. V trimming: 4 bases; J trimming: 3 bases; junction bases outside the gene matches: 9. This CDR3 spans 15 amino acids. The CDR3 here is CASSPGQHAVYEQYF. The CDR3 DNA reads as TGCGCCAGCAGCCCGGGACAGCATGCGGTCTACGAGCAGTACTTC.

This sequence joins TRBV19 and TRBJ1-4, with D unclear. This CDR3 comprises 15 residues. Germline lookup yields CDR1 LNHDA and CDR2 SQIVND (reference sequence). The V gene lost 1 base and the J gene lost 0 bases, with 6 bases spanning the gap. CDR3 sequence (DNA): TGTGCCAGTAGTATAGTCGGGGCAACTAATGAAAAACTGTTTTTT. It encodes CASSIVGATNEKLFF.

The chain combines TRBV12-3 or TRBV12-4 with TRBJ1-2; D gene ambiguous. This CDR3 spans 12 amino acids. V lost 5 bases and J 4 bases, leaving 8 bases between the germline ends. The DNA of the CDR3 is TGTGCCAGCAGTAAGACCCGCTATGGCTACACCTTC. It yields the protein CASSKTRYGYTF.